The text below deals with one T cell receptor beta chain. Patients in Seattle were enrolled during active infection, then followed longitudinally. Per the germline V gene, CDR1 is SGHAT and CDR2 is FQNNGV. The germline V and J ends were trimmed by 4 bases and 3 bases, with 22 bases remaining between them. The CDR3 covers 18 residues. This sample is part of a study of blood T cell repertoires in COVID-19. The wider study: The study drew acute and convalescent COVID-19 samples from the United States, Italy and Spain. Sample material is recorded as cDNA or gDNA derived from T cells, B-cell-depleted T cells, or PBMCs.

Sequencing was performed with immunoSEQ multiplex PCR; in TCRdb, only in-frame clones are kept and a portion is missing. Counted here are more than 350,000 clones, 80% to 90% occurring once; the ten biggest clones make up about 3%. The TCR sequence derives from a woman aged 25 to 39 with COVID-19, enrolled during active disease. V and J are TRBV11-2 and TRBJ2-1, with D perhaps TRBD1 (6 bases). The sequenced sample consisted of peripheral blood. CDR3 sequence reads: CASSSASGLGTHYNEQFF. In DNA form, the CDR3 reads TGTGCCAGCAGCTCCGCGTCGGGTCTTGGGACACACTACAATGAGCAGTTCTTC.